Following are 20 T cell receptor beta chains from one sample sequenced in a study of blood T cell repertoires in COVID-19 (TCRdb year 2020). To prepare the library, the immunoSEQ multiplex PCR assay was applied. What TCRdb holds here is the immuneACCESS table cut down to in-frame rearrangements. Part of the clones is not present; checked against another copy, under half of the missing clones reflect an unresolved V gene, and the others are unexplained. The sample includes 60,000 or so clones, with roughly 90% observed a single time. The top ten clones comprise less than 2% of the sample. The material sequenced was peripheral blood. These receptors were collected from a human donor in a cohort sampled during active COVID-19.

This clone was detected a few times. The chain uses TRBV5-4 and TRBJ2-7, with D hard to call. V was clipped by 4 bases and J by 7 bases, with 9 bases between them. Germline V CDR1 and CDR2: SGHNT, YYREEE (reference sequence). This CDR3 comprises 11 residues. The CDR3 DNA reads as TGTGCCAGCAGCCTTTCCGGGGAGCAGTACTTC. Translating gives CASSLSGEQYF.

The J gene is TRBJ2-7, the V gene TRBV5-5; 11 positions match TRBD2. J lost 6 bases, V lost 2 bases, and 7 bases had no gene match. Looked up from germline, CDR1 is SGHKS and CDR2 is YYEKEE (reference sequence). The CDR3 sequence is 15 residues long. Here the CDR3 DNA reads TGTGCCAGCAGCTTACTTAGCGGGAGGGCCGTCGAGCAGTACTTC. Translation gives CASSLLSGRAVEQYF.

The chain carries TRBV12-3 or TRBV12-4 and TRBJ1-2; 8 bases are shared with TRBD1. V shed 4 bases, J shed 7 bases, and the junction held 5 bases outside the gene matches. The CDR3 runs to 13 residues. The chain's CDR3 is CASSSAGGSGYTF. The CDR3 DNA is TGTGCCAGCAGTTCCGCAGGGGGCTCTGGCTACACCTTC.

V gene TRBV19 combines with J gene TRBJ2-5, with TRBD2 as a possible D gene (6 bases). CDR3 length: 13 amino acids. The V gene lost 3 bases and the J gene lost 5 bases, with 10 bases spanning the gap. Per germline, CDR1 LNHDA and CDR2 SQIVND (reference sequence). In nucleotides, the CDR3 is TGTGCCAGTAGTATTACGACTAGGGAGACCCAGTACTTC. It yields the protein CASSITTRETQYF.

The rearrangement uses TRBV7-9 and TRBJ2-7; tentative D call: TRBD2 (6 bases). CDR3 size: 14 residues. V lost 1 base, J lost 8 bases, and 15 bases lay in between. The germline V gene encodes CDR1 SEHNR and CDR2 FQNEAQ (reference sequence). The CDR3 sequence is CASSLGRGGGQQYF. The CDR3 nucleotides read TGTGCCAGCAGCTTAGGAAGGGGTGGAGGGCAGCAGTACTTC.

The gene calls are TRBV5-4 and TRBJ2-7; the match to TRBD2 covers 9 bases. V was clipped by 0 bases and J by 3 bases; unmatched bases: 7. From germline, CDR1 is SGHNT and CDR2 YYREEE (reference sequence). CDR3 length equals 16 residues. Here the CDR3 DNA reads TGTGCCAGCAGCTTGGTTGGCGGGAGGGTTATCTACGAGCAGTACTTC. This sequence encodes CASSLVGGRVIYEQYF.

V usage is TRBV5-1 and J usage is TRBJ2-1, with 7 bases aligning to TRBD2. V trimming: 4 bases; J trimming: 6 bases; junction bases outside the gene matches: 1. The CDR3 has 12 amino acids. Germline CDR1 and CDR2: SGHRS and YFSETQ. CDR3 in amino acids: CASSTGGNEQFF. The CDR3 DNA follows: TGCGCCAGCAGCACGGGGGGCAATGAGCAGTTCTTC.

In nucleotides, the CDR3 is TGTGCCAGCAGCTTGCAGGGAGGTTCCGGAGATACGCAGTATTTT. It translates to CASSLQGGSGDTQYF. The V call is TRBV5-8, the J call TRBJ2-3; D perhaps matches TRBD2 (6 bases). The CDR3 extends over 15 amino acids. Trimming cost V 1 base and J 5 bases, with 14 bases left between them. Germline V gives CDR1 SGHTS, CDR2 YDEGEE. The entire variable domain, with the rest obtained from reference TRBV5-8 and TRBJ2-3, is as follows: EAGVTQSPTHLIKTRGQQATLRCSPISGHTSVYWYQQALGLGLQFLLWYDEGEERNRGNFPPRFSGRQFPNYSSELNVNALELEDSALYLCASSLQGGSGDTQYFGPGTRLTVL.

This chain joins TRBV15 and TRBJ1-1; the D gene is possibly TRBD1 (5 bases). The germline V gene has CDR1 LNHNV and CDR2 YYDKDF (reference sequence). There are 16 residues in the CDR3. V lost 7 bases and J lost 1, with 19 bases in between. The CDR3 here is CATTIQGTGENTEAFF. In DNA, the CDR3 is TGTGCCACCACCATTCAGGGTACAGGAGAGAACACTGAAGCTTTCTTT.

The rearrangement joins TRBV18 to TRBJ2-7, with TRBD1 matching 11 bases. Per the germline V gene, CDR1 is KGHSH and CDR2 is LQKENI. This CDR3 contains 17 residues. V trimming: 3 bases; J trimming: 0 bases; junction bases outside the gene matches: 7. The CDR3, as DNA: TGTGCCAGCTCACCTCCTACCGGGACAGGGGGCTCCTACGAGCAGTACTTC. Its protein product is CASSPPTGTGGSYEQYF.

The genes are TRBV19 and TRBJ1-2; 9 bases map to TRBD1. The CDR3 sequence is 14 residues long. The junction had 7 bases not matched to a gene; V was cut back by 4 bases and J by 7 bases. Germline V CDR1 and CDR2: LNHDA, SQIVND (reference sequence). The CDR3: CASSTPGTGTGYTF. CDR3 in DNA: TGTGCCAGTAGTACCCCCGGGACAGGGACTGGCTACACCTTC.

This clone was counted once. V and J are TRBV2 and TRBJ2-7; 7 nucleotides match TRBD1. CDR3 length equals 13 residues. Germline trimming cut 6 bases from V and 6 bases from J; bases unmatched to any gene: 8. Germline V gene data show CDR1 as SNHLY and CDR2 as FYNNEI. The CDR3 region is CASRNTGVPEQYF. The DNA for the CDR3 is TGTGCCAGCAGAAATACAGGGGTACCCGAGCAGTACTTC.

The chain employs TRBV28 and TRBJ2-1; 9 bases align to TRBD2. CDR1 is MDHEN and CDR2 is SYDVKM in the germline V gene. The CDR3 is 15 amino acids. J lost 4 bases, V lost 5 bases, and 6 bases had no gene match. The CDR3 protein is CASSVLAGIYNEQFF. The CDR3 nucleotides are TGTGCCAGCAGTGTGCTAGCGGGGATTTACAATGAGCAGTTCTTC.

V is TRBV10-2 and J is TRBJ1-6; maybe TRBD1 (6 bases). The length of the CDR3 is 16 residues. V lost 6 bases and J lost 5, with 17 bases in between. Germline-derived CDR1 and CDR2 are WSHSY and SAAADI. CDR3 sequence: CASRESVTGNNSPLHF. The CDR3 coding sequence is TGCGCCAGCAGAGAATCCGTAACAGGGAATAATTCACCCCTCCACTTT.

CDR3 residues: CATSRGQLNTGELFF. The CDR3 nucleotides read TGTGCCACCAGCAGAGGGCAACTAAACACCGGGGAGCTGTTTTTT. The chain links TRBV15 to TRBJ2-2, with D uncertain. The germline gives CDR1 LNHNV, CDR2 YYDKDF (reference sequence). Trimming took off 1 base at V and 2 bases at J, with 8 bases between the two ends. The length of the CDR3 is 15 residues. Full variable domain (remainder filled in from reference TRBV15 and TRBJ2-2): DAMVIQNPRYQVTQFGKPVTLSCSQTLNHNVMYWYQQKSSQAPKLLFHYYDKDFNNEADTPDNFQSRRPNTSFCFLDIRSPGLGDTAMYLCATSRGQLNTGELFFGEGSRLTVL.

The V and J genes are TRBV10-2 and TRBJ2-1, with 13 bases that match TRBD2. Trimming took 6 bases from V and 9 from J; bases not matched to a gene: 11. CDR1 and CDR2 (germline): WSHSY, SAAADI. The CDR3 consists of 16 residues. CDR3 loop: CASRPAGTSGTGEQFF. In nucleotides, the CDR3 is TGCGCCAGCAGACCTGCCGGGACTAGCGGGACGGGTGAGCAGTTCTTC.

This chain uses TRBV27 with TRBJ1-3; no firm D call. The CDR3 is 14 residues long. V was trimmed by 3 bases and J by 4 bases, leaving 10 bases between them. Per the germline V gene, CDR1 is MNHEY and CDR2 is SMNVEV (reference sequence). DNA for the CDR3: TGTGCCAGCAGTTTTCGAGGCGCCGGAAACACCATATATTTT. It is translated as CASSFRGAGNTIYF.

V is TRBV19 and J is TRBJ2-1; 9 positions agree with TRBD2. The CDR3 extends over 18 amino acids. Germline V lookup: CDR1 LNHDA, CDR2 SQIVND (reference sequence). With 2 bases clipped from V and 3 bases from J, the junction kept 11 bases outside the gene matches. The CDR3 reads CASSIYGRSGRIYNEQFF. CDR3 nucleotides: TGTGCCAGTAGTATATATGGCAGAAGCGGGAGGATCTACAATGAGCAGTTCTTC.

The rearrangement joins TRBV5-1 to TRBJ1-6; 8 bases are shared with TRBD1. Germline CDR1 and CDR2: SGHRS and YFSETQ. The CDR3 has 15 residues. Losses at the gene ends were 4 bases for V and 7 bases for J; bases not matched to a gene: 7. Here the CDR3 reads CASSTGQEGNSPLHF. The CDR3 DNA reads TGCGCCAGCAGCACGGGACAGGAGGGGAATTCACCCCTCCACTTT.

The chain couples TRBV2 to TRBJ1-4; 8 nucleotides agree with TRBD1. Germline values: CDR1 SNHLY, CDR2 FYNNEI. J lost 1 base, V lost 7 bases, and 5 bases had no gene match. This CDR3 contains 15 residues. The CDR3 region is CASTRQGITNEKLFF. The CDR3 nucleotides are TGTGCCAGCACCCGACAGGGGATAACTAATGAAAAACTGTTTTTT.